The rows below give T cell receptor beta chains drawn from one sample of a study of CXCR3-negative and CXCR3-positive naive CD8 T cells. With the 5' RACE reads reprocessed, TCRdb shows one record per CDR3 protein and no DNA. Its listing shows about 5,500 distinct CDR3 sequences. Sequenced material: naive CXCR3- CD8+ T cells from blood. The receptor source for this set is a human donor in good health. Some clones in this sample may be carry-over from other donors' samples. Each CDR3 is given with its conserved first and last residue. The listing skips clone size in some rows; elsewhere it reads once, few, many or a size class.

J gene	clone size	V gene	CDR3 protein
TRBJ1-2	medium-sized	TRBV19	CASSIATGTNYGYTF
TRBJ2-3	-	TRBV6-4	CASSDSRTGIDTQYF
TRBJ2-7	medium-sized	TRBV7-2	CASSLAQSATYEQYF
TRBJ2-3	-	TRBV19	CASMRRTEITDTQYF
TRBJ1-3	-	TRBV2	CASSSDRATIYF
TRBJ2-1	-	TRBV2	CASSVGPGLSIYEQFF
TRBJ2-7	medium-sized	TRBV12-3/TRBV12-4	CASRKGSSYEQYF
TRBJ2-7	-	TRBV29-1	CSVYGTSGRAYEQYF
TRBJ1-1	-	TRBV4-3	CASSPGLPMWAEAFF
TRBJ1-5	medium-sized	TRBV9	CASSREGNQPQHF
TRBJ2-4	medium-sized	TRBV20-1	CSAALLGLAGVGIQYF
TRBJ1-5	medium-sized	TRBV5-1	CASSLGEFGNQPQHF
TRBJ1-1	-	TRBV7-9	CASSRTGTHPVMDTEAFF
TRBJ2-3	medium-sized	TRBV29-1	CSVDGVSTASTDTQYF
TRBJ2-7	medium-sized	TRBV5-1	CASSFQGYGYEQYF
TRBJ2-3	-	TRBV6-2/TRBV6-3	CASSYRLAGGNTDTQYF
TRBJ2-7	medium-sized	TRBV29-1	CSVEGLGGSSYEQYF
TRBJ2-1	-	TRBV5-1	CASSLAGGRNEQFF
TRBJ2-1	-	TRBV29-1	CSGFLDYEQFF
TRBJ2-3	-	TRBV30	CAWSVYGGTVSDTQYF
TRBJ2-3	-	TRBV12-3/TRBV12-4	CASSQSGLAELKADTQYF